There are many counts of the clone carrying this T cell receptor (beta chain). The antigen is unknown. The data are from a study of T cell repertoires in cytomegalovirus infection. At the level of the study: It can be stated that public TCR beta signatures indicated CMV infection as well as a matching HLA type.

The CDR3 is 14 amino acids. Trimming removed 5 bases from V and 9 bases from J; junction bases left unmatched: 6. Per the germline V gene, CDR1 is SGHVS and CDR2 is FNYEAQ. MiXCR, applied by TCRdb to the reads, yields one record per CDR3 protein. This table has approximately 910,000 distinct CDR3 sequences, less than 35% appearing once. Sequenced here: cultured CD8+ T cells from PBMCs, sampled from culture after CMV antigen stimulation. The chain uses TRBV7-6 and TRBJ2-1; TRBD2 matches at 11 bases. This TCR was recovered from a human donor in good health (CMV status not recorded). Some clones in this sample may be carry-over from other donors' samples. This chain's CDR3 is CASSPGTSGPEQFF. DNA of the CDR3: TGTGCCAGCAGCCCCGGGACTAGCGGTCCTGAGCAGTTCTTC.